The sequence of this TCR beta chain was determined in a study of T cells in Graves' hyperthyroidism and ophthalmopathy. In the case of this clonotype: Its antigen is currently unknown.

Diagnosis of hyperthyroidism was new in patients aged 18 to 65, and its duration was under 2 months. The TCR beta CDR3 regions underwent amplification using RNA transcripts as the source. The HTBI primer set drove a first-round RT-PCR of the TCR CDR3. One entry per CDR3 protein, called by TCRdb with MiXCR from the multiplex PCR reads. The table has roughly 800,000 distinct CDR3 sequences, about 38% seen once. Between the trimmed V and J ends, which lost 0 bases and 0 bases, there was a span of 12 bases. Germline V CDR1 and CDR2: GTSNPN, SVGIG (reference sequence). CDR3 length: 17 residues. General study results and limits: Model-based prediction identified ophthalmopathy a median roughly 6.1 months prior to its onset.

The rearrangement joins TRBV30 to TRBJ2-6; no clear D gene. Sequencing input: blood. The clonotype originates from a man aged 18 to 30 with Graves' hyperthyroidism. The CDR3 nucleotides read TGTGCCTGGAGTGTACTGGGGTCCGGCTCTGGGGCCAACGTCCTGACTTTC. It encodes CAWSVLGSGSGANVLTF.